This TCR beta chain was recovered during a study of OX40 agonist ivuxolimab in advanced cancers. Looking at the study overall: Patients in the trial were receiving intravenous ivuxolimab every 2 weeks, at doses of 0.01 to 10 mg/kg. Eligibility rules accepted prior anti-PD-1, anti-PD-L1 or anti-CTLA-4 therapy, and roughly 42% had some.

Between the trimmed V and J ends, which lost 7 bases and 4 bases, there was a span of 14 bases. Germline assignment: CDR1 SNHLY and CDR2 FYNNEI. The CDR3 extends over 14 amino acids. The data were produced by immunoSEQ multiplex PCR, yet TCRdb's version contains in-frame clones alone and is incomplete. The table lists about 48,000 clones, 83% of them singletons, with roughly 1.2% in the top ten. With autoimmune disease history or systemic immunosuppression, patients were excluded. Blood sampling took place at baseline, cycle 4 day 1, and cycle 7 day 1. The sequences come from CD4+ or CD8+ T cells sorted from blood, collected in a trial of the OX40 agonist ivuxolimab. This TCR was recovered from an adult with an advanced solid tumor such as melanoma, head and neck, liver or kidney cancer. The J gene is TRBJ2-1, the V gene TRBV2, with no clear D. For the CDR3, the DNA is TGTGCCAGCACCCGGACCGTTCAGTACAATGAGCAGTTCTTC. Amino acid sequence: CASTRTVQYNEQFF.